These 9 T cell receptor beta chains were all obtained from the same sample, sequenced in a study of T cell repertoires in cytomegalovirus infection (dated by TCRdb to the late 2010s). Their target antigens are unknown. In the paper's terms, the treatment or condition label means: in vitro stimulation with specific CMV peptide epitopes to enrich CMV-specific T cells. The sequencer listed for this sample is Illumina HiSeq 1500. TCRdb applied fastp at Q25 and MiXCR to the public reads, then kept only in-frame beta chains. Each CDR3 protein gets just one entry, which takes the most common genes and DNA from the rows behind it. This sample is represented by 900,000 to 950,000 distinct CDR3 sequences; approximately 32% of them were singletons. The ten biggest clones cover roughly 13% of the sample. The material sequenced was cultured CD8+ T cells from PBMCs, taken from culture after CMV antigen stimulation. These receptors came from a human donor in good health (CMV status not recorded). Some clones in this sample may be carry-over from other donors' samples.

This clonotype was seen more than once but under ten times. The rearrangement joins TRBV6-2 or TRBV6-3 to TRBJ1-1; D not certain. The ends were cut back, 2 bases at V and 3 bases at J, with 13 bases in the middle. CDR1 and CDR2 (germline): MNHEY, SVGEGT. The CDR3 loop spans 15 amino acids. CDR3 sequence (DNA): TGTGCCAGCAGTTACCAAGGAGCGTGGGACACTGAAGCTTTCTTT. Protein product: CASSYQGAWDTEAFF.

This clonotype occurred a few times. The chain has TRBV7-9 and TRBJ2-2; TRBD1 is a possible D gene (5 bases). V lost 0 bases and J lost 6, with 11 bases in between. From germline, CDR1 is SEHNR and CDR2 FQNEAQ (reference sequence). The CDR3 length is 15 residues. CDR3 bases: TGTGCCAGCAGCTTAGCGGAACAGGTTCCCGGGGAGCTGTTTTTT. This encodes CASSLAEQVPGELFF.

The rearrangement joins TRBV9 to TRBJ2-3, with 10 bases matching TRBD1. This CDR3 comprises 15 residues. The germline V gene has CDR1 SGDLS and CDR2 YYNGEE. The J segment lost 4 bases and the V segment lost 6 bases, leaving 8 bases of the junction unmatched. CDR3 in DNA: TGTGCCAGCAAGCTGACAGGGGGCCTGGCAGATACGCAGTATTTT. Its translation is CASKLTGGLADTQYF. The variable domain in full, with the rest retrieved from reference TRBV9 and TRBJ2-3, is DSGVTQTPKHLITATGQRVTLRCSPRSGDLSVYWYQQSLDQGLQFLIQYYNGEERAKGNILERFSAQQFPDLHSELNLSSLELGDSALYFCASKLTGGLADTQYFGPGTRLTVL.

V is TRBV7-4 and J is TRBJ2-1; 11 nucleotides line up with TRBD2. Germline V CDR1 and CDR2: SGHVT, SQSDAQ. Losses at the gene ends were 2 bases for V and 9 bases for J; bases not matched to a gene: 12. The CDR3 is 17 amino acids. The CDR3 protein is CASSLRTPSGGQSEQFF. The CDR3 bases are TGTGCCAGCAGCTTACGAACTCCTAGCGGGGGGCAAAGTGAGCAGTTCTTC.

The sample holds a few counts of this clonotype. The V and J genes are TRBV7-9 and TRBJ1-1, with a tentative D call TRBD1 (6 bases). V lost 5 bases and J 0 bases, leaving 19 bases between the germline ends. The CDR3 covers 17 residues. CDR1 is SEHNR and CDR2 is FQNEAQ in the germline V gene (reference sequence). The CDR3 sequence is CASSHPTDSNLNTEAFF. CDR3 nucleotide sequence: TGTGCCAGCAGCCACCCCACGGACAGTAATTTGAACACTGAAGCTTTCTTT.

The V gene is TRBV7-9, the J gene TRBJ2-3, with a tentative D call TRBD2 (5 bases). Trimming left V 5 bases short and J 6 bases short, with 24 bases between. Germline V lookup: CDR1 SEHNR, CDR2 FQNEAQ (reference sequence). This CDR3 has 17 amino acids. CDR3 DNA: TGTGCCAGCAGCCACACGGGAAGTACAAACCCCGGGGATACGCAGTATTTT. It yields the protein CASSHTGSTNPGDTQYF.

There are a few counts of this clonotype. The chain employs TRBV7-9 and TRBJ2-7, with D perhaps TRBD1 (5 bases). The V gene's germline CDR1 is SEHNR and CDR2 FQNEAQ (reference sequence). CDR3 size: 14 residues. The CDR3 nucleotides are TGTGCCAGCAGCTTAGATGGGGCTAAGTACGAGCGGTACGTC. As protein: CASSLDGAKYERYV.

The chain carries TRBV20-1 and TRBJ2-5; possibly TRBD2 for D (5 bases). CDR3 length: 14 amino acids. In germline, CDR1 is DFQATT, CDR2 SNEGSKA (reference sequence). V gave up 1 base and J gave up 5 bases, with 14 bases separating them. The CDR3 DNA reads as TGCAGTGCTAGAGGGGGAGTGTCGCTTGAGACCCAGTACTTC. Translating gives CSARGGVSLETQYF.

This clonotype occurred a few times. The chain uses TRBV24-1 and TRBJ2-3; 7 nucleotides align to TRBD2. The germline CDR1 and CDR2 sequences are KGHDR and SFDVKD. The CDR3 loop spans 15 amino acids. V was clipped by 6 bases and J by 0 bases; unmatched bases: 5. The chain's CDR3 is CATSPSGSSTDTQYF. The CDR3 nucleotides read TGTGCCACCAGTCCTAGCGGCTCTAGCACAGATACGCAGTATTTT.